This T cell receptor (beta chain) is drawn from a study of blood T cell repertoires in COVID-19. This clone turned up a few times. Original handling: Estimates of nucleated cell counts were drawn from the amplification of reference gene primers. Assay: immunoSEQ multiplex PCR; the TCRdb copy retains only in-frame clones and omits some. V, J and clone size were drawn from that table, and D and trimming were deduced from the DNA. The sample lists around 270,000 clones; around nine tenths were seen once. The sequence came from a man in his forties or fifties who had recovered from COVID-19. The sample consisted of peripheral blood.

The DNA for the CDR3 is TGTGCCAGCAGCGTTGGACTAGGCACAGATACGCAGTATTTT. Translating gives CASSVGLGTDTQYF. The chain couples TRBV5-8 to TRBJ2-3, with 7 bases fitting TRBD2. V trimming: 4 bases; J trimming: 1 base; junction bases outside the gene matches: 3. The CDR3 extends over 14 amino acids. Germline V gene sequence: CDR1 SGHTS, CDR2 YDEGEE.